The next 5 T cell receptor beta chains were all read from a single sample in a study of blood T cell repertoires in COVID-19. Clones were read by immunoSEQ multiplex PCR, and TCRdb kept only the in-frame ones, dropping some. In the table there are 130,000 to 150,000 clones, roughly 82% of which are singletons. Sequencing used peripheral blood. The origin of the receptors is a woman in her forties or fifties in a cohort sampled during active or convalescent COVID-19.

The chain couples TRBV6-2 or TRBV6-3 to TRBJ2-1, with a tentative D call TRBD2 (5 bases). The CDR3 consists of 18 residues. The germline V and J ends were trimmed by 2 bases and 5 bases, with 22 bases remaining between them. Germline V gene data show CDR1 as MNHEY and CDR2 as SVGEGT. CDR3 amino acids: CASSYLPLMSSSNNEQFF. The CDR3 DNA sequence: TGTGCCAGCAGTTACCTCCCGCTAATGTCTAGCAGCAACAATGAGCAGTTCTTC.

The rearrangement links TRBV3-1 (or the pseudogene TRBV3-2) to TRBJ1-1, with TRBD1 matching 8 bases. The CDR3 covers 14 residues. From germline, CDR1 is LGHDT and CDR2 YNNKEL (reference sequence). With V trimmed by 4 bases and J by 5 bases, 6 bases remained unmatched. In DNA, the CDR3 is TGTGCCAGCAGCCGCGGACAGGGAGGGACTGAAGCTTTCTTT. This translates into CASSRGQGGTEAFF.

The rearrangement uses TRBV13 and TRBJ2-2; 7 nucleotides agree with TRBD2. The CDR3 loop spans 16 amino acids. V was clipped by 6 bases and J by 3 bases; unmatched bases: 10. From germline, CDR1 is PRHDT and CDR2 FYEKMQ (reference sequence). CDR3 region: CASRRGRTRDTGELFF. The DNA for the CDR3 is TGTGCCAGCAGGAGGGGTCGGACTAGGGACACCGGGGAGCTGTTTTTT.

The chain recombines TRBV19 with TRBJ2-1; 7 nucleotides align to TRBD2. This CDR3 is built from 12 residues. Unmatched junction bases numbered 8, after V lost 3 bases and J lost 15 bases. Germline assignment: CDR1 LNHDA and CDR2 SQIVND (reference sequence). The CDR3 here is CASSIPQRGPFF. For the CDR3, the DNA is TGTGCCAGTAGTATCCCGCAGCGGGGTCCGTTCTTC.

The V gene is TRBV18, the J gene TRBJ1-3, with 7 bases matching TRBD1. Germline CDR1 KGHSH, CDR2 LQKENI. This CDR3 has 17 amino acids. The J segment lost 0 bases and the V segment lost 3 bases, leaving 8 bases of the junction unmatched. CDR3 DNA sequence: TGTGCCAGCTCACCTGCGACAGGGACACCCTCTGGAAACACCATATATTTT. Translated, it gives CASSPATGTPSGNTIYF.